This TCR beta chain was recorded in a study of blood T cell repertoires in COVID-19. Whole-study context: The study drew acute and convalescent COVID-19 samples from the United States, Italy and Spain. T cells, B-cell-depleted T cells, or PBMCs provided the cDNA or gDNA that served as material.

In this sample, this clone turned up many times. Repertoires were generated with immunoSEQ multiplex PCR, while TCRdb's copy carries only in-frame clones and drops some. In the table there are under 300,000 clones, approximately 89% of which are singletons. Categorization into cohorts depended on clinical history that participants reported. Two negative PCRs, clearance, or symptom resolution had been documented for recovered Cohort 3 donors. The CDR3 is 15 residues long. The germline V gene encodes CDR1 MNHEY and CDR2 SVGAGI. The V gene end was trimmed by 6 bases and the J gene end by 7 bases; junction bases not matched to a gene: 11.

Sequenced sample: PBMCs or T cells enriched from blood (not recorded which). The chain carries TRBV6-5 and TRBJ1-1; 10 bases match TRBD1. The source is a woman aged 60-75 years who had recovered from COVID-19. Here the CDR3 DNA reads TGTGCCAGCAGCAACAGGGACAGGGGACTCTTTGAAGCTTTCTTT. This codes for CASSNRDRGLFEAFF.